Sequencing of this T cell receptor beta chain was carried out in a study of follicular helper T cells after annual influenza vaccination. Time point given: 2015-2016 season, 7 days after influenza vaccination. Vaccine contraindications, substance abuse, HIV/AIDS, active malignancy and active illness excluded donors. The method was immunoSEQ multiplex PCR; TCRdb's version includes in-frame clones alone and lacks a portion of them. This table holds 6,000 to 8,000 clones, around four fifths found once. This CDR3 is built from 13 residues. Germline CDR1 is ENHRY and CDR2 is SYGVKD. V was pared by 10 bases and J by 1 base, with 13 bases between.

The source is an adult who received the influenza vaccine. The chain uses TRBV10-3 and TRBJ1-1; TRBD1 might be the D (5 bases). The sequences come from CXCR5+ CD38- circulating T follicular helper cells from blood, collected 7 days after influenza vaccination. Subset indicated: circulating Tfh, non-naive CD4+CXCR5+PD-1+ (ICOS+CD38+ or ICOS-CD38-). CDR3: CATRGGENTEAFF. CDR3 DNA: TGTGCCACCCGGGGAGGGGAGAACACTGAAGCTTTCTTT.